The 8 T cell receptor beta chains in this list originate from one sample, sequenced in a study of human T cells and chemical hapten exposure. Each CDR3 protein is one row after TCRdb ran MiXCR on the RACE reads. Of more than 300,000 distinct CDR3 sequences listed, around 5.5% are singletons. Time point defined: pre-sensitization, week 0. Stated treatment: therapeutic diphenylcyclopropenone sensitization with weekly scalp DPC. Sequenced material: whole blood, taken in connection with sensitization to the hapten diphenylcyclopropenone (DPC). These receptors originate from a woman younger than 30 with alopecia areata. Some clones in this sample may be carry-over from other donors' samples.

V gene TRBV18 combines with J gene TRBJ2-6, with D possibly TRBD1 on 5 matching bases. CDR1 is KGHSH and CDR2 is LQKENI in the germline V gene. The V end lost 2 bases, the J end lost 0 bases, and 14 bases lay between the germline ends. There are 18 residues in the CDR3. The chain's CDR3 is CASSPISGILSGANVLTF. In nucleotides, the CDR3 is TGTGCCAGCTCACCAATTTCAGGGATCCTCTCTGGGGCCAACGTCCTGACTTTC.

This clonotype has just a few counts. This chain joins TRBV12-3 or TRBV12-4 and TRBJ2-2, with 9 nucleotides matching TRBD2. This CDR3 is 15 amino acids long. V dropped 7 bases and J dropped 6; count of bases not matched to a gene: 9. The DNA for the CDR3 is TGTGCCAGCACCCCGCGAGCTAGCGGGGCCGGGGAGCTGTTTTTT. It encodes CASTPRASGAGELFF.

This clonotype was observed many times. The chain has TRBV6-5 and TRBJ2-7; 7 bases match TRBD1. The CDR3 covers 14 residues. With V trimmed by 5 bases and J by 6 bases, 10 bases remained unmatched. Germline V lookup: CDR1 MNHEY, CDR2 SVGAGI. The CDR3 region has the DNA TGTGCCAGCAGTGAGCAACAGGGGCAGTTCGAGCAGTACTTC. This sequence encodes CASSEQQGQFEQYF.

The CDR3 region has the DNA TGTGCCAGCAGCTCGGCCCCAAGACGGGGAACGAGAGATACGCAGTATTTT. Its protein product is CASSSAPRRGTRDTQYF. The genes are TRBV7-2 and TRBJ2-3, with D possibly matching TRBD2 (5 bases). Germline CDR1 is SGHTA and CDR2 is FQGNSA. This CDR3 is built from 17 residues. V lost 4 bases and J 5 bases, leaving 22 bases between the germline ends.

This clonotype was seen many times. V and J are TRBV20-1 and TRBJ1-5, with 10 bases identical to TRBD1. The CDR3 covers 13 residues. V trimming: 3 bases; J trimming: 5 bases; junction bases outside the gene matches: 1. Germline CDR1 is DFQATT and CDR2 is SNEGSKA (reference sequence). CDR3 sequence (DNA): TGCAGTGCTAGGACAGGGGGCCATCAGCCCCAGCATTTT. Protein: CSARTGGHQPQHF.

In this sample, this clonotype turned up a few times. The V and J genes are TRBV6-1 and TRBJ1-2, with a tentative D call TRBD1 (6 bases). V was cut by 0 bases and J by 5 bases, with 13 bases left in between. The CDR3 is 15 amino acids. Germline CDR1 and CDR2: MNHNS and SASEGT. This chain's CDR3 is CASSEAGGGPYGYTF. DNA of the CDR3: TGTGCCAGCAGTGAAGCAGGGGGAGGTCCGTATGGCTACACCTTC.

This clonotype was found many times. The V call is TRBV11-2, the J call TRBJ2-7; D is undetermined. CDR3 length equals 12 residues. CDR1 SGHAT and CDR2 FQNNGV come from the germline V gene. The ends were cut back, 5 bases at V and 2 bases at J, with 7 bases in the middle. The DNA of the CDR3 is TGTGCCAGCAGCCTGACACCCTACGAGCAGTACTTC. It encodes CASSLTPYEQYF.

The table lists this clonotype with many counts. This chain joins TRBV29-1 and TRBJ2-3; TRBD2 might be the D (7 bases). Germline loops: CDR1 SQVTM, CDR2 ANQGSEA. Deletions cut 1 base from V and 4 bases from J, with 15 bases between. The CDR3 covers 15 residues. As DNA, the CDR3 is TGCAGCGTTGAAGGCTTGGGCGGGGGCGCAGATACGCAGTATTTT. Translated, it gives CSVEGLGGGADTQYF.